Listed below are T cell receptor beta chains from one sample, sequenced in a study of blood T cell repertoires in COVID-19. Here immunoSEQ multiplex PCR was the method, and the copy in TCRdb shows in-frame clones only, minus some. The repertoire has 150,000 or so clones, approximately 86% of them found once; the top ten carry around 8.4%. What was sequenced was peripheral blood. These TCRs come from a woman aged 60 to 75 with acute or convalescent COVID-19. Each CDR3 is given with its conserved first and last residue. Each record gives: J gene, V gene, D gene, CDR3 length, clone size, CDR3 DNA, CDR3 protein. D genes are given only for firm matches. Part of the rows lack a size; the others show once, few, many or a class for expanded clones.

J: TRBJ2-7; V: TRBV7-2; D: TRBD2; length: 11; size: -; DNA: TGTGCCAGCAGCCGGGGGGGCGAGCAGTACTTC; CDR3: CASSRGGEQYF
J: TRBJ1-2; V: TRBV30; D: -; length: 13; size: -; DNA: TGTGCCTGGAGTGAAGACAGGAACTATGGCTACACCTTC; CDR3: CAWSEDRNYGYTF
J: TRBJ2-7; V: TRBV19; D: -; length: 14; size: -; DNA: TGTGCCAGTAGTATCAGGTGGGAGTATGACGAGCAGTACTTC; CDR3: CASSIRWEYDEQYF
J: TRBJ2-2; V: TRBV3-1/TRBV3-2; D: TRBD1; length: 15; size: -; DNA: TGTGCCAGCAGCCAAGGGACAGGGGAGAATGGGGAGCTGTTTTTT; CDR3: CASSQGTGENGELFF
J: TRBJ2-3; V: TRBV9; D: TRBD2; length: 15; size: -; DNA: TGTGCCAGCAGCGGAGCGGGGGGACGCACAGATACGCAGTATTTT; CDR3: CASSGAGGRTDTQYF
J: TRBJ1-2; V: TRBV5-5; D: TRBD1; length: 15; size: once; DNA: TGTGCCAGCAGCTCACGGACAGGGGGAAACTATGGCTACACCTTC; CDR3: CASSSRTGGNYGYTF
J: TRBJ2-1; V: TRBV19; D: -; length: 16; size: -; DNA: TGTGCCAGTAGTACCTCCCGGGGAAGGGTATACAATGAGCAGTTCTTC; CDR3: CASSTSRGRVYNEQFF
J: TRBJ1-1; V: TRBV9; D: TRBD1; length: 15; size: -; DNA: TGTGCCAGCAGCTCCCGGGACAGGGGGAACACTGAAGCTTTCTTT; CDR3: CASSSRDRGNTEAFF
J: TRBJ2-1; V: TRBV10-1; D: -; length: 13; size: -; DNA: TGCGCCAGCAGTGAGCCGGGAGTCTATGAGCAGTTCTTC; CDR3: CASSEPGVYEQFF
J: TRBJ1-1; V: TRBV6-2/TRBV6-3; D: TRBD1; length: 20; size: once; DNA: TGTGCCAGCAGTTACTCCCCTTTCTACTCAGGGGGCGAGGGGAACACTGAAGCTTTCTTT; CDR3: CASSYSPFYSGGEGNTEAFF
J: TRBJ1-2; V: TRBV14; D: TRBD1; length: 13; size: -; DNA: TGTGCCAGCACTTTCGACAGGGGCCGGGGCTACACCTTC; CDR3: CASTFDRGRGYTF
J: TRBJ2-1; V: TRBV5-4; D: TRBD2; length: 14; size: -; DNA: TGTGCCAGCAGCTTGGCGGGGGGGGACAATGAGCAGTTCTTC; CDR3: CASSLAGGDNEQFF
J: TRBJ2-2; V: TRBV6-5; D: TRBD1; length: 15; size: -; DNA: TGTGCCAGCAGTTACTTCGGACAGGGGGCCGGGGAGCTGTTTTTT; CDR3: CASSYFGQGAGELFF
J: TRBJ1-6; V: TRBV28; D: -; length: 14; size: -; DNA: TGTGCCAGCAGTTTACGTGCATTGGGCGAAGGCCTCCACTTT; CDR3: CASSLRALGEGLHF
J: TRBJ1-1; V: TRBV6-5; D: -; length: 14; size: -; DNA: TGTGCCAGCGGGGGGGTCCCTCCGAACACTGAAGCTTTCTTT; CDR3: CASGGVPPNTEAFF
J: TRBJ2-3; V: TRBV19; D: -; length: 14; size: -; DNA: TGTGCCAGTAGTCCGGGGACTCAGACAGATACGCAGTATTTT; CDR3: CASSPGTQTDTQYF
J: TRBJ1-1; V: TRBV4-1; D: -; length: 14; size: -; DNA: TGCGCCAGCAAACAAATAACAGGGAGCACTGAAGCTTTCTTT; CDR3: CASKQITGSTEAFF